The present T cell receptor (beta chain) was sequenced within a study of T cells after yellow fever vaccination. This CDR3 comprises 14 residues. Germline V gene lookup returns CDR1 SEHNR and CDR2 FQNEAQ (reference sequence). Trimming shortened V by 0 bases and J by 6 bases, and 9 bases separated the two germline ends. This clonotype was recorded at least ten times. One entry per CDR3 protein results from TCRdb running MiXCR on the 5' RACE reads. Of under 80,000 distinct CDR3 sequences listed, 6.5% to 9% were seen once; the top ten hold about 38%. Sequenced material: CD8+ T cells sorted from PBMCs, taken 15 days after the yellow fever booster vaccination. The TCR was taken from a man aged 25 to 45 who received the YFV17D yellow fever vaccine. The chain carries TRBV7-9 and TRBJ2-1; D is uncertain. The DNA of the CDR3 is TGTGCCAGCAGCTTAGCCTCCCGGACCAATGAGCAGTTCTTC. The encoded protein is CASSLASRTNEQFF.